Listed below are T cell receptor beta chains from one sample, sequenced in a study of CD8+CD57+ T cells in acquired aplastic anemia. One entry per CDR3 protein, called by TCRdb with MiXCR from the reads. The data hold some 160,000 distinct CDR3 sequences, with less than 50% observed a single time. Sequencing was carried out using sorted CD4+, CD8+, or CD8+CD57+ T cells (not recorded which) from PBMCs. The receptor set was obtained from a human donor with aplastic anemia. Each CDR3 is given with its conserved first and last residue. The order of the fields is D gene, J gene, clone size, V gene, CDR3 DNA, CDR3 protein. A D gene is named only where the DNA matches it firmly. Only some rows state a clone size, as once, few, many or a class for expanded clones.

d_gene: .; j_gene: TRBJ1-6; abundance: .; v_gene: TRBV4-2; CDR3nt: TGTGCCAGCAGCCGGGGAGGCTCACCCCTCCACTTT; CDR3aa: CASSRGGSPLHF
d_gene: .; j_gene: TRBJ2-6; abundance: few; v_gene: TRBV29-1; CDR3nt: TGCAGCGTTGATTTCGATCGAGCTTCAGGGGCTGGGGCCAACGTCCTGACTTTC; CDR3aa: CSVDFDRASGAGANVLTF
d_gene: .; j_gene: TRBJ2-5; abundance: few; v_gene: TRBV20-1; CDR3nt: TGCAGTGCTAGAGGAGGGGGCCAAGAGACCCAGTACTTC; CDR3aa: CSARGGGQETQYF
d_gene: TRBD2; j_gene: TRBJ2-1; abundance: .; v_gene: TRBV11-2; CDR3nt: TGTGCCAGCAGCGTGGCTAGCGGGAGAGGGAATGAGCAGTTCTTC; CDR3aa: CASSVASGRGNEQFF
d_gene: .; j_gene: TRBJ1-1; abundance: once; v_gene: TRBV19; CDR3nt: TGTGCCAGTAGTACTCAGGAGAACACTGAAGCTTTCTTT; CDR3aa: CASSTQENTEAFF
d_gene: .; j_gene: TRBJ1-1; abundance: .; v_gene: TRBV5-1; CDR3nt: TGCGCCAGCAGAGGGGGATTGGGTACTGAAGCTTTCTTT; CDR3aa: CASRGGLGTEAFF
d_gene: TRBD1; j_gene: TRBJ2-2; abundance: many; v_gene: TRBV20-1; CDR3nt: TGCAGTGCTAGAGTCAGGGGGCATCGGGACACCGGGGAGCTGTTTTTT; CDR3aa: CSARVRGHRDTGELFF
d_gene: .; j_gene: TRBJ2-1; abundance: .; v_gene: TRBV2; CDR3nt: TGTGCCAGCGGGACGGGAGCGGAGCAGTTCTTC; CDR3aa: CASGTGAEQFF
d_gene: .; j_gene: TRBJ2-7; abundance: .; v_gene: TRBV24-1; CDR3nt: TGTGCCACCTCTGCCGCCTCTTCTCTGGAGCGGTACTTC; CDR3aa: CATSAASSLERYF
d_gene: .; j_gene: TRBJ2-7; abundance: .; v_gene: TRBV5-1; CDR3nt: TGCGCCAGCAGCTTGGAGGGGTTTCCCACCTACGAGCAGTACTTC; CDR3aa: CASSLEGFPTYEQYF
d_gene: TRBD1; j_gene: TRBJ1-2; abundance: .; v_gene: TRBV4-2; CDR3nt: TGTGCCAGCAGCCCGGACGGACAGGGCGCAATAGTCCATGGCTACACCTTC; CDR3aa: CASSPDGQGAIVHGYTF
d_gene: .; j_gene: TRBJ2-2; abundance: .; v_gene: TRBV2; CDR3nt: TGTGCCAGCACCGTCGCATACACCGGGGAGCTGTTTTTT; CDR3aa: CASTVAYTGELFF
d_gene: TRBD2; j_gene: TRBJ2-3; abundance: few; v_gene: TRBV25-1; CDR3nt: TGTGCCAGCAGTCTAGCGGGACTGGAAGATACGCAGTATTTT; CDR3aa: CASSLAGLEDTQYF
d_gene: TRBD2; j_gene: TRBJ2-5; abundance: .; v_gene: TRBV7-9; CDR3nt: TGTGCCAGCAGCTTAGCCGGCGGGAGGCAAGAGACCCAGTACTTC; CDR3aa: CASSLAGGRQETQYF
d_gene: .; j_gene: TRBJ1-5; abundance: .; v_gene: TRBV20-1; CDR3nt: TGCAGTGCTCGGGACCAGAACAATCAGCCCCAGCATTTT; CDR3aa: CSARDQNNQPQHF
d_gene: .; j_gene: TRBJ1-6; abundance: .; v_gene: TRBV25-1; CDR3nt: TGTGCCATCAGTGGCGCCAAGGACAGCTATAATTCACCCCTCCACTTT; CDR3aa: CAISGAKDSYNSPLHF
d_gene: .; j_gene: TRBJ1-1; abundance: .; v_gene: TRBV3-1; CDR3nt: TGTGCCAGCAGCCATGCGAACGCAAACACTGAAGCTTTCTTT; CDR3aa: CASSHANANTEAFF
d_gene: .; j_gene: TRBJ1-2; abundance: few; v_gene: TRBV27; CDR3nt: TGTGCCAGCAGCTCCATCCCCGAGGGTTCAACTAACTATGGCTACACCTTC; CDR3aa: CASSSIPEGSTNYGYTF
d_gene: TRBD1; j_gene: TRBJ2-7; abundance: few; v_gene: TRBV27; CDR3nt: TGTGCCAGCAGTTTATCGGGACAGGGAGGCTACGAGCAGTACTTC; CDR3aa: CASSLSGQGGYEQYF
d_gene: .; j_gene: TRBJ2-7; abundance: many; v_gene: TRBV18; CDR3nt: TGTGCCAGCTCACCCCTCACCGATCCATCCTACGAGCAGTACTTC; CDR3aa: CASSPLTDPSYEQYF
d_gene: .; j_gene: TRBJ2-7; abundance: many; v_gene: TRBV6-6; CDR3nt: TGTGCCAGCAGCGACAGCGGGCCAGACTCCTACGAGCAGTACTTC; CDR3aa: CASSDSGPDSYEQYF
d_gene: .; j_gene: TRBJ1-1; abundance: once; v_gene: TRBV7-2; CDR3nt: TGTGCCAGCAGCCCAAGATTTAACACCGAAGCTTTCTTT; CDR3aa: CASSPRFNTEAFF
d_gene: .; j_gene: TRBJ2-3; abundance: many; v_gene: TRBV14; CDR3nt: TGTGCCAGCAGCCAAGAGGTCTTATGGGATACGCAGTATTTT; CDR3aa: CASSQEVLWDTQYF
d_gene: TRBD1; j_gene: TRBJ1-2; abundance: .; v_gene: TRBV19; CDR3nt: TGTGCCAGCACCTCTTATGACAGGGACTACTATGGCTACACCTTC; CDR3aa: CASTSYDRDYYGYTF
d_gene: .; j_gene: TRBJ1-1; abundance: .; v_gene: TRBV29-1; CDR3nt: TGCAGCTTAGCCGGGGTGAACACTGAAGCTTTCTTT; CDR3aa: CSLAGVNTEAFF
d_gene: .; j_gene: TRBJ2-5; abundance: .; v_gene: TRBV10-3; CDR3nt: TGTGCCATCAGTAGCGGGACACCGGAGACCCAGTACTTC; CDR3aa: CAISSGTPETQYF
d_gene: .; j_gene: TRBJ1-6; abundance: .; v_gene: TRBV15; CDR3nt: TGTGCCACCAGCAGAGATCTAAAAGCCCCCCTCCACTTT; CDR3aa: CATSRDLKAPLHF